These T cell receptor beta chains were read from a single sample in a study of T cell repertoires in cytomegalovirus infection. TCRdb re-analysed the reads in MiXCR, keeping a single row per CDR3 protein. This table has more than 140,000 distinct CDR3 sequences, about 6.3% appearing once. The sequencing input was PBMCs. The receptor set was obtained from a human donor in good health (CMV status not recorded). Some clones in this sample may be carry-over from other donors' samples. CDR3s include the opening cysteine and the closing phenylalanine or tryptophan. D genes are given only for firm matches. Not all rows give a size; the values are once, few, many and, for expanded clones, a class.

abundance	v_gene	len	j_gene	d_gene	CDR3aa	CDR3nt
many	TRBV7-2	16	TRBJ2-7	TRBD2	CASSLEAGGPYYEQYF	TGTGCCAGCAGCTTAGAAGCGGGGGGCCCTTACTACGAGCAGTACTTC
many	TRBV4-1	15	TRBJ2-3	TRBD2	CASSQTSGGTDTQYF	TGCGCCAGCAGCCAGACTAGCGGGGGCACAGATACGCAGTATTTT
many	TRBV19	17	TRBJ1-5	-	CASSMGRDPSGNQPQHF	TGTGCCAGTAGTATGGGCAGGGATCCGTCCGGAAACCAGCCCCAGCATTTT
few	TRBV20-1	12	TRBJ1-2	-	CSAGDANYGYTF	TGCAGTGCCGGAGACGCTAACTATGGCTACACCTTC
many	TRBV7-8	18	TRBJ2-1	TRBD2	CASRGGGGFRDYYNEQFF	TGTGCCAGCAGGGGGGGCGGGGGGTTCCGGGATTACTACAATGAGCAGTTCTTC
many	TRBV7-7	15	TRBJ2-7	-	CASSLGSGLIYEQYF	TGTGCTAGCAGCTTAGGGAGCGGCTTAATCTACGAGCAGTACTTC
many	TRBV28	12	TRBJ1-1	-	CASGKRTSTAFF	TGTGCCAGCGGGAAACGGACATCAACGGCTTTCTTT
many	TRBV7-3	13	TRBJ1-6	-	CASSLTRSTPLHF	TGTGCCAGCAGCTTAACCAGGAGCACACCCCTCCACTTT
many	TRBV7-2	14	TRBJ2-3	TRBD2	CASSLGAGTDTQYF	TGTGCCAGCAGCTTAGGAGCGGGGACAGATACGCAGTATTTT
many	TRBV2	17	TRBJ2-3	TRBD2	CASSWTSGGPSTDTQYF	TGTGCCAGCAGTTGGACTAGCGGGGGCCCTAGCACAGATACGCAGTATTTT
many	TRBV5-1	16	TRBJ1-4	TRBD1	CASSRTGPGDNEKLFF	TGCGCCAGCAGCCGGACAGGGCCGGGAGATAATGAAAAACTGTTTTTT
many	TRBV19	13	TRBJ1-1	-	CASRWEVGTEAFF	TGTGCCAGTAGGTGGGAGGTTGGGACTGAAGCTTTCTTT
many	TRBV7-2	21	TRBJ1-6	TRBD1	CASSLTRPGQTLSSYNSPLHF	TGTGCCAGCAGCTTAACAAGACCGGGACAGACTCTTAGCTCCTATAATTCACCCCTCCACTTT
many	TRBV28	15	TRBJ1-1	-	CASSFLLRVTTEAFF	TGTGCCAGCAGTTTCCTCCTTCGGGTAACCACTGAAGCTTTCTTT
many	TRBV7-9	15	TRBJ2-7	-	CASSPEGGARGEQYF	TGTGCCAGCAGCCCGGAGGGGGGGGCCAGGGGCGAGCAGTACTTC
-	TRBV7-9	13	TRBJ2-2	-	CASRLEGAGELFF	TGTGCCAGCAGACTGGAAGGGGCCGGGGAGCTGTTTTTT
many	TRBV20-1	15	TRBJ2-5	TRBD1	CSAPIRQGAHETQYF	TGCAGTGCTCCTATACGTCAGGGGGCTCATGAGACCCAGTACTTC
few	TRBV5-5	14	TRBJ1-5	-	CASSRGDSNQPQHF	TGTGCCAGCAGTAGAGGGGATAGCAATCAGCCCCAGCATTTT